These 10 T cell receptor beta chains share one sample of origin, sequenced in a study of blood T cell repertoires in COVID-19. Method: immunoSEQ multiplex PCR; TCRdb's copy keeps in-frame clones and lacks some. The data show tens of thousands of clones, with 80% to 90% seen just once and over 4.5% held by the top ten. The sequenced sample was peripheral blood. The receptors were sampled from a human donor in a cohort sampled during active COVID-19.

The chain links TRBV15 to TRBJ2-6; 7 bases fit TRBD1. Germline CDR1 LNHNV, CDR2 YYDKDF (reference sequence). This CDR3 contains 16 residues. The V gene end was trimmed by 2 bases and the J gene end by 4 bases; junction bases not matched to a gene: 5. The CDR3 loop is CATSRLQGSGANVLTF. The CDR3 nucleotides are TGTGCCACCAGCAGACTACAGGGGTCCGGGGCCAACGTCCTGACTTTC.

This sequence joins TRBV7-2 and TRBJ1-2, with 8 nucleotides matching TRBD1. The ends lost 4 bases at V and 8 bases at J; junction bases unmatched: 6. The germline V gene encodes CDR1 SGHTA and CDR2 FQGNSA. This CDR3 is built from 13 residues. CDR3 sequence: CASSSGTGDGYTF. Written as DNA, the CDR3 is TGTGCCAGCAGCTCCGGGACAGGAGACGGCTACACCTTC.

The rearrangement links TRBV7-2 to TRBJ1-2; D ambiguous. This CDR3 has 17 amino acids. Germline lookup yields CDR1 SGHTA and CDR2 FQGNSA. Trimming took 2 bases from V and 2 from J, leaving 18 bases between them. The DNA of the CDR3 is TGTGCCAGCAGCTTAACCCCTGGATGGGGAGCCAACTATGGCTACACCTTC. This codes for CASSLTPGWGANYGYTF.

The chain has TRBV5-1 and TRBJ1-4, with D unresolved. With 0 bases removed from V and 4 bases from J, the gap between germline ends came to 7 bases. CDR3 length: 14 residues. CDR1 and CDR2 from the germline V gene are SGHRS and YFSETQ. In DNA, the CDR3 is TGCGCCAGCAGCTTGGAGCCGATTAATGAAAAACTGTTTTTT. It specifies CASSLEPINEKLFF. Variable domain in full (rest from reference TRBV5-1 and TRBJ1-4): KAGVTQTPRYLIKTRGQQVTLSCSPISGHRSVSWYQQTPGQGLQFLFEYFSETQRNKGNFPGRFSGRQFSNSRSEMNVSTLELGDSALYLCASSLEPINEKLFFGSGTQLSVL.

The chain employs TRBV10-1 and TRBJ2-3, with TRBD2 matching 8 bases. The CDR3 extends over 12 amino acids. The germline V gene encodes CDR1 WNHNN and CDR2 SYGVQD (reference sequence). J was trimmed by 4 bases and V by 10 bases; bases with no gene match: 4. For the CDR3, the DNA is TGCGCCACCGGGACTAGTGCAGATACGCAGTATTTT. Protein: CATGTSADTQYF.

The genes are TRBV11-3 and TRBJ2-1; no reliable D call. Trimming removed 4 bases from V and 9 bases from J, with 10 bases in between. Germline V lookup: CDR1 SGHNT, CDR2 YENEEA. CDR3 size: 12 residues. This chain's CDR3 is CASSSPGSEQFF. The CDR3 bases are TGTGCCAGCAGCTCCCCCGGGTCTGAGCAGTTCTTC.

J is TRBJ2-7 and V is TRBV5-1; 16 nucleotides align to TRBD2. Looked up from germline, CDR1 is SGHRS and CDR2 is YFSETQ. V was clipped by 0 bases and J by 5 bases; unmatched bases: 11. CDR3 length equals 19 residues. In DNA, the CDR3 is TGCGCCAGCAGCTTGGTCGGGACTAGCGGGGGGGCCCCTTGGGACGAGCAGTACTTC. It codes for CASSLVGTSGGAPWDEQYF.

This chain connects TRBV10-1 to TRBJ1-5; weak D call: TRBD1 (6 bases). V shed 5 bases and J shed 0 bases, with 20 bases lying between them. The CDR3 consists of 18 residues. Germline CDR1 and CDR2: WNHNN and SYGVQD (reference sequence). The CDR3 region is CASSLNLGQKYSNQPQHF. Written as DNA, the CDR3 is TGCGCCAGCAGTCTTAACTTAGGACAGAAGTATAGCAATCAGCCCCAGCATTTT.

The gene calls are TRBV5-5 and TRBJ1-3; 7 bases map to TRBD1. The V segment lost 0 bases and the J segment 3 bases; nucleotides outside the gene matches: 9. Germline values: CDR1 SGHKS, CDR2 YYEKEE (reference sequence). This CDR3 is 17 amino acids long. CDR3 amino acids: CASSLAGDDRVGNTIYF. CDR3 coding DNA: TGTGCCAGCAGCTTGGCCGGGGACGACAGGGTTGGAAACACCATATATTTT.

This clone was seen just once. This chain links TRBV7-2 with TRBJ2-7; 8 nucleotides line up with TRBD2. From germline, CDR1 is SGHTA and CDR2 FQGNSA. The ends lost 3 bases at V and 3 bases at J; junction bases unmatched: 13. The length of the CDR3 is 17 residues. The CDR3 nucleotides are TGTGCCAGCAGCTTTGGGACCGGACTAGCCTTTTACTACGAGCAGTACTTC. It specifies CASSFGTGLAFYYEQYF.